This TCR beta chain was documented in a study of PD-1 blockade in classical Hodgkin lymphoma. Sequencing used immunoSEQ multiplex PCR; TCRdb keeps in-frame clones, though not all of them. The repertoire has tens of thousands of clones, approximately 70% of them found once; the top ten carry roughly 3%. With no exception, relapse followed autologous stem cell transplantation in all patients, and brentuximab vedotin exposure varied. With 4 bases removed from V and 7 bases from J, the gap between germline ends came to 12 bases. The length of the CDR3 is 13 residues. CDR1 is SGHRS, CDR2 YFSETQ, per germline. This clone has only a few counts.

The chain carries TRBV5-1 and TRBJ2-1; D is uncertain. This TCR derives from a human donor with classical Hodgkin lymphoma. This sample comprised peripheral blood mononuclear cells (PBMCs), obtained at baseline. The CDR3 sequence is CASSRTVNNEQFF. The CDR3 bases are TGCGCCAGCAGCCGCACGGTTAATAATGAGCAGTTCTTC. The full variable domain, completed using reference TRBV5-1 and TRBJ2-1, is KAGVTQTPRYLIKTRGQQVTLSCSPISGHRSVSWYQQTPGQGLQFLFEYFSETQRNKGNFPGRFSGRQFSNSRSEMNVSTLELGDSALYLCASSRTVNNEQFFGPGTRLTVL.